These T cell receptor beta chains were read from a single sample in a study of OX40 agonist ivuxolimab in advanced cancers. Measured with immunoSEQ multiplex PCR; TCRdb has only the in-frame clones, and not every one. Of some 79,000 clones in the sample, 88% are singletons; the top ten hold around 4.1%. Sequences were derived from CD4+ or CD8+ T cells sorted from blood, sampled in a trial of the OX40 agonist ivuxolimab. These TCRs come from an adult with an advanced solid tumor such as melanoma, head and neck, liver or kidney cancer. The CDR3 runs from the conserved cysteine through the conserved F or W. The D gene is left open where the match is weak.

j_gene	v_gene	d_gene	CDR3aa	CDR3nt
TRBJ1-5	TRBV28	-	CAGSAQGNQPQHF	TGTGCCGGTTCCGCCCAGGGGAATCAGCCCCAGCATTTT
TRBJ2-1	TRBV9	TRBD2	CASSGTSGLGTSNEQFF	TGTGCCAGCAGCGGGACTAGCGGGTTAGGTACAAGCAATGAGCAGTTCTTC
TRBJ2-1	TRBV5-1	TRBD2	CASNLLAGGSREQFF	TGCGCCAGCAACCTACTAGCGGGAGGGAGTCGTGAGCAGTTCTTC
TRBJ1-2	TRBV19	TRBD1	CASSIFSRDREDYTF	TGTGCCAGTAGTATCTTCTCCCGGGACAGGGAGGACTACACCTTC
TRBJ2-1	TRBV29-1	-	CSVVQTYNEQFF	TGCAGCGTTGTCCAGACCTACAATGAGCAGTTCTTC
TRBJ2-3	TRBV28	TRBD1	CASSVRTGFTDTQYF	TGTGCCAGCAGTGTGCGGACAGGGTTCACAGATACGCAGTATTTT
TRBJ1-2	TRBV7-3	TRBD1	CASSLRQGNYGYTF	TGTGCCAGCAGCTTGAGACAGGGGAACTATGGCTACACCTTC
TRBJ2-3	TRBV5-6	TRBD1	CASSWKAPGTGYTDTQYF	TGTGCCAGCAGCTGGAAAGCCCCCGGGACAGGATACACAGATACGCAGTATTTT
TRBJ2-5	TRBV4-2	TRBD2	CASSPTVSGRGETQYF	TGTGCCAGCAGCCCCACTGTTAGCGGGAGAGGGGAGACCCAGTACTTC
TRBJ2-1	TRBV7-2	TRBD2	CASSWVSGNSYNEQFF	TGTGCCAGCAGCTGGGTTAGCGGGAACTCCTACAATGAGCAGTTCTTC
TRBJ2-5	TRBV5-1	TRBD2	CASSFLTGGGETQYF	TGTGCCAGCAGCTTTCTGACGGGAGGTGGGGAGACCCAGTACTTC
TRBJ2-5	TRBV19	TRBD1	CASSLTGETQYF	TGTGCCAGTAGCCTGACAGGGGAGACCCAGTACTTC
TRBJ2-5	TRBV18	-	CASSPGKQETQYF	TGTGCCAGCTCACCCGGCAAGCAAGAGACCCAGTACTTC
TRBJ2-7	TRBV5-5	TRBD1	CASSLGQGVHEQYF	TGTGCCAGCAGCTTGGGCCAGGGGGTCCACGAGCAGTACTTC
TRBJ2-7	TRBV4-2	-	CASSHSRDLTYEQYF	TGTGCCAGCAGCCATTCCCGGGACTTGACCTACGAGCAGTACTTC